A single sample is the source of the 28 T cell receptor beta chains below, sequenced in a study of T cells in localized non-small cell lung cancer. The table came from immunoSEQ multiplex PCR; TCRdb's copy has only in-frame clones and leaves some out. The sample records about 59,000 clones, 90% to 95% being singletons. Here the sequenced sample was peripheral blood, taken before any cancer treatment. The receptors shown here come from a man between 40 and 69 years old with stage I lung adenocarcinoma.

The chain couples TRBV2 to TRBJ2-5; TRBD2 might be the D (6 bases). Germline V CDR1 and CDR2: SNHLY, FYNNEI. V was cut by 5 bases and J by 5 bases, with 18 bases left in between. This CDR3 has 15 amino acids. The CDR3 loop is CASSRSREPTETQYF. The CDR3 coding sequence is TGTGCCAGCAGTCGGTCCCGGGAGCCGACGGAGACCCAGTACTTC. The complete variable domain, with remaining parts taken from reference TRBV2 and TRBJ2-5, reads EPEVTQTPSHQVTQMGQEVILRCVPISNHLYFYWYRQILGQKVEFLVSFYNNEISEKSEIFDDQFSVERPDGSNFTLKIRSTKLEDSAMYFCASSRSREPTETQYFGPGTRLLVL.

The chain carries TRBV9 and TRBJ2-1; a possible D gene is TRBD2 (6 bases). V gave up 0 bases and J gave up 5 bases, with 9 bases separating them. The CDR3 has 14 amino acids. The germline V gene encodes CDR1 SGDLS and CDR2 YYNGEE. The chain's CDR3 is CASSVAREDNEQFF. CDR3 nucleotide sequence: TGTGCCAGCAGCGTAGCCAGGGAGGACAATGAGCAGTTCTTC.

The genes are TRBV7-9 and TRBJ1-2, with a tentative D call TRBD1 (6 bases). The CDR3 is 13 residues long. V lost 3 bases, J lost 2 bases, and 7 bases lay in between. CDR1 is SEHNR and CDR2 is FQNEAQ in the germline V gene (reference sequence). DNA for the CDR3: TGTGCCAGCAGCTTGGACAGCAACTATGGCTACACCTTC. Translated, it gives CASSLDSNYGYTF.

Here the CDR3 DNA reads TGTGCCAGCAGCCAAAATAGCGGGATGAACACCGGGGAGCTGTTTTTT. Its translation is CASSQNSGMNTGELFF. The chain is built from TRBV4-2 and TRBJ2-2; TRBD2 agrees at 8 bases. With 2 bases clipped from V and 1 base from J, the junction kept 3 bases outside the gene matches. The CDR3 has 16 amino acids. Germline V gives CDR1 LGHNA, CDR2 YNFKEQ.

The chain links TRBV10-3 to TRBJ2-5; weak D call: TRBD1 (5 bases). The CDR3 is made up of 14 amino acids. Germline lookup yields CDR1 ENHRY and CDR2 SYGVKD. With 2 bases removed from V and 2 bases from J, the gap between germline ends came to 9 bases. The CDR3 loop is CAISETGRQETQYF. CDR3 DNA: TGTGCCATCAGTGAGACAGGACGTCAAGAGACCCAGTACTTC.

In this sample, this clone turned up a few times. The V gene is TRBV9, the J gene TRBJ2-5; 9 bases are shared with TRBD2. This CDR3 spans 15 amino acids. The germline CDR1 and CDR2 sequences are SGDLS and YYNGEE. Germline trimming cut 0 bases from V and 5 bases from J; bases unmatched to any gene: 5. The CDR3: CASSVDSGRGETQYF. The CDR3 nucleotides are TGTGCCAGCAGCGTAGATAGCGGGAGAGGTGAGACCCAGTACTTC.

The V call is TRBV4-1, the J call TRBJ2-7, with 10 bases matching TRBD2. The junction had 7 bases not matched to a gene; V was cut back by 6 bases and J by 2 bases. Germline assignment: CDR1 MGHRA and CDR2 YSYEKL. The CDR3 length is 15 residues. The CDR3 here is CASSTTSGVTYEQYF. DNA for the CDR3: TGCGCCAGCAGTACTACTAGCGGGGTTACCTACGAGCAGTACTTC.

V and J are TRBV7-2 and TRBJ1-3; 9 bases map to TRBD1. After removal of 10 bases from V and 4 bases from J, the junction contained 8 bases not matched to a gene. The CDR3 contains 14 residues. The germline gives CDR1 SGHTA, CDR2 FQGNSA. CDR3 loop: CATSQGAVGNTIYF. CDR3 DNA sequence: TGTGCCACATCACAGGGGGCGGTGGGAAACACCATATATTTT.

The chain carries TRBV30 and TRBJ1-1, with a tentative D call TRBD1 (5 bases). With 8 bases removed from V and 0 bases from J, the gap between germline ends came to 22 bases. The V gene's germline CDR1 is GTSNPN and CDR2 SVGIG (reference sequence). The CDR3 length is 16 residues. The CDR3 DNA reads TGTGCCCAGAAACCGAAGCAGGGCCAACTGAACACTGAAGCTTTCTTT. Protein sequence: CAQKPKQGQLNTEAFF.

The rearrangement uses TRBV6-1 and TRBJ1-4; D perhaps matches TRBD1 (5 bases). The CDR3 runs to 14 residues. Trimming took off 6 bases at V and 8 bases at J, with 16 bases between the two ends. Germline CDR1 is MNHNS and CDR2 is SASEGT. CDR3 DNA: TGTGCCAGCAGCTTCCTGGGGGGTAGAGAAAAACTGTTTTTT. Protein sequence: CASSFLGGREKLFF.

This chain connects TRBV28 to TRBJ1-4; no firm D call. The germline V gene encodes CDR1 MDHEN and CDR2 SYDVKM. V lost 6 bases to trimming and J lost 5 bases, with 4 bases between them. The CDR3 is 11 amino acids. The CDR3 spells CASSSNEKLFF. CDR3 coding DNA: TGTGCCAGCAGCTCAAATGAAAAACTGTTTTTT.

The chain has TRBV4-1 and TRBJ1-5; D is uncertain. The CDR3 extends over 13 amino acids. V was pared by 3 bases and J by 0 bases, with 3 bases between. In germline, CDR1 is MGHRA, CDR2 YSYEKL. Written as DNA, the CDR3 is TGCGCCAGCAGCCACGTTAGCAATCAGCCCCAGCATTTT. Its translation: CASSHVSNQPQHF.

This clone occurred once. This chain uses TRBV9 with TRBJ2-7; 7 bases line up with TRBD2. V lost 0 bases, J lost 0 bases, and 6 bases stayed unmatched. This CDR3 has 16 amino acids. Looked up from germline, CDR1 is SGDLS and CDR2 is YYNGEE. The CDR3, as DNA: TGTGCCAGCAGCGTAGCTTCTAGCGGAAACTCCTACGAGCAGTACTTC. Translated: CASSVASSGNSYEQYF.

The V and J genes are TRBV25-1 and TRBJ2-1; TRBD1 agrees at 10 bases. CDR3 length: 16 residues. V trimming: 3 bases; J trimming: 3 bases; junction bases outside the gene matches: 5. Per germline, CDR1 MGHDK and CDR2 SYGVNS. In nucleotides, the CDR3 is TGTGCCAGCAGTGAGGGAGGACAGGGGGACTACAATGAGCAGTTCTTC. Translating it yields CASSEGGQGDYNEQFF. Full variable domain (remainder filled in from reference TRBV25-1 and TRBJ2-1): EADIYQTPRYLVIGTGKKITLECSQTMGHDKMYWYQQDPGMELHLIHYSYGVNSTEKGDLSSESTVSRIRTEHFPLTLESARPSHTSQYLCASSEGGQGDYNEQFFGPGTRLTVL.

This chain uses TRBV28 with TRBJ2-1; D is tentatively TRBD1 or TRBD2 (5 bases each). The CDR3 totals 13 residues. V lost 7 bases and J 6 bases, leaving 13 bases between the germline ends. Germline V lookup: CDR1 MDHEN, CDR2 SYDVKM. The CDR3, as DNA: TGTGCCAGCACTCCCGGGACCATCAATGAGCAGTTCTTC. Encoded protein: CASTPGTINEQFF.

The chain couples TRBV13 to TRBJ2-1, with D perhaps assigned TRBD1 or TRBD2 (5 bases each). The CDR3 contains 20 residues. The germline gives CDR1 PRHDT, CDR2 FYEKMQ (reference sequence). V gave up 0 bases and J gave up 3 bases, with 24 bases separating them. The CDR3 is CASSLGLGPAAGRLYNEQFF. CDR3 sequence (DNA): TGTGCCAGCAGCTTAGGCCTGGGACCGGCCGCAGGGCGGCTCTACAATGAGCAGTTCTTC.

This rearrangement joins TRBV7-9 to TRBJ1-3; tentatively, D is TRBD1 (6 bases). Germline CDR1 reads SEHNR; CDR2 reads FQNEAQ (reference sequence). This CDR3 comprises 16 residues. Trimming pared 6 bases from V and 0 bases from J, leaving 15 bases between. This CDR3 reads CASRPPGQISGNTIYF. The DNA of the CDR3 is TGTGCCAGCAGGCCCCCCGGACAGATCTCTGGAAACACCATATATTTT.

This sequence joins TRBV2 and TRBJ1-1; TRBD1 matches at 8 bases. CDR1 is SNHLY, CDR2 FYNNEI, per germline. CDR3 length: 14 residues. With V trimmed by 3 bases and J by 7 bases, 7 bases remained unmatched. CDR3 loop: CASSEATGVFEAFF. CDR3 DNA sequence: TGTGCCAGCAGTGAGGCGACAGGGGTATTTGAAGCTTTCTTT.

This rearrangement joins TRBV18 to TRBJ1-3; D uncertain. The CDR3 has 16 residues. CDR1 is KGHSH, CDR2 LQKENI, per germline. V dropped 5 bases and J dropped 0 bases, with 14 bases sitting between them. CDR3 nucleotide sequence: TGTGCCAGCTCAGATAATACCCTTCGCTCTGGAAACACCATATATTTT. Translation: CASSDNTLRSGNTIYF.

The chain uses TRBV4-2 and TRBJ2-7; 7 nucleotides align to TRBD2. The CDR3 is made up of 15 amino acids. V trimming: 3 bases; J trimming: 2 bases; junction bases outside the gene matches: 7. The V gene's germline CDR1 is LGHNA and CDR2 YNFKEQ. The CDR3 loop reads CASSQAGTITYEQYF. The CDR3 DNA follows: TGTGCCAGCAGCCAGGCCGGGACTATAACCTACGAGCAGTACTTC.

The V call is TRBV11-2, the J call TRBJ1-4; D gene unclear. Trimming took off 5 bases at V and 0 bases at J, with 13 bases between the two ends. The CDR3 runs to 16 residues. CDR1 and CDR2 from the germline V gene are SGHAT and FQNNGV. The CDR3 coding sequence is TGTGCCAGCAGCCTACTAGTGGTCTCAACTAATGAAAAACTGTTTTTT. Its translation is CASSLLVVSTNEKLFF.

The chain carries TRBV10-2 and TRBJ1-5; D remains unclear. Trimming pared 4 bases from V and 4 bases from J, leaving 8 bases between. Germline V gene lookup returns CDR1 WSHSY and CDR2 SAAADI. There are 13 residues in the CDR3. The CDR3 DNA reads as TGCGCCAGCAGTGTAGAAGGGAATCAGCCCCAGCATTTT. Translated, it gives CASSVEGNQPQHF.

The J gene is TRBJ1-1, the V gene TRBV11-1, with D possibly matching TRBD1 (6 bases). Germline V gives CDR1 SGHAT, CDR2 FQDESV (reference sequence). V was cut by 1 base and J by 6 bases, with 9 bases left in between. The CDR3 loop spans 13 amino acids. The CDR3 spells CASSLDRAPEAFF. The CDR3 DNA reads TGTGCCAGCAGCTTAGACAGGGCTCCTGAAGCTTTCTTT.

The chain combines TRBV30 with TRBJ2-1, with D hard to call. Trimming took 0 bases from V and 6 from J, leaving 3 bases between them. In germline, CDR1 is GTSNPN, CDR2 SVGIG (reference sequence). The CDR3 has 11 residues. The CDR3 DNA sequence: TGTGCCTGGAGTGTACCCAATGAGCAGTTCTTC. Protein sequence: CAWSVPNEQFF. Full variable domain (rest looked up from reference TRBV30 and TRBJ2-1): SQTIHQWPATLVQPVGSPLSLECTVEGTSNPNLYWYRQAAGRGLQLLFYSVGIGQISSEVPQNLSASRPQDRQFILSSKKLLLSDSGFYLCAWSVPNEQFFGPGTRLTVL.

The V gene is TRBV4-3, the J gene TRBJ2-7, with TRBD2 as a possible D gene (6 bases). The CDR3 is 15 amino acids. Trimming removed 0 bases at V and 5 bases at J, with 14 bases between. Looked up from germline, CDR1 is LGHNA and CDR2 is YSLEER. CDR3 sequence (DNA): TGCGCCAGCAGCCAAGAGAGTAGCGGACGCGACGAGCAGTACTTC. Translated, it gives CASSQESSGRDEQYF.

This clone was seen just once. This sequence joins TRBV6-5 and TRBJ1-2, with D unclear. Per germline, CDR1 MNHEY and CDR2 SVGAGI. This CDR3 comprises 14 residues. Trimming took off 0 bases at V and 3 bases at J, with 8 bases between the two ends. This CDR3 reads CASSYSVSDYGYTF. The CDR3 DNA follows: TGTGCCAGCAGTTACTCCGTATCTGACTATGGCTACACCTTC.

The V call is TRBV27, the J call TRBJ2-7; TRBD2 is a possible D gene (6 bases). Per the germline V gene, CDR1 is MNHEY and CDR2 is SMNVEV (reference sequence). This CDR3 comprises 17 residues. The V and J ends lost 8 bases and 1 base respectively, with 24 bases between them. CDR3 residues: CASERRANSNVSYEQYF. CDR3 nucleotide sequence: TGTGCCAGCGAAAGGAGGGCGAACAGTAATGTATCCTACGAGCAGTACTTC.

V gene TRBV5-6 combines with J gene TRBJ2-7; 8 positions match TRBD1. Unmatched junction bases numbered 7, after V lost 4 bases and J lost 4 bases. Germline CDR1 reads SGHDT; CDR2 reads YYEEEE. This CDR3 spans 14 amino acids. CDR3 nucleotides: TGTGCCAGCAGCCGTCGACAGGGGATTTACGAGCAGTACTTC. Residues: CASSRRQGIYEQYF.